Listed below are T cell receptor beta chains from one sample, sequenced in a study of T cell changes during pregnancy in multiple sclerosis. Generated by immunoSEQ multiplex PCR, the TCRdb table keeps only in-frame clones and is missing some. The sample includes more than 75,000 clones, roughly 91% of them seen just once. Sample: peripheral blood, taken in the first trimester of pregnancy. Receptors were obtained from a female donor with multiple sclerosis, enrolled in a pregnancy study. Both conserved end residues are trimmed from each CDR3.

V gene	CDR3 length	J gene	CDR3 protein
TRBV9	15	TRBJ1-4	ASSVDIPGATNEKLF
TRBV6-5	12	TRBJ1-2	ASSYLSSGYGYT
TRBV19	13	TRBJ2-1	ASVQTGAGDNEQF
TRBV7-9	13	TRBJ2-2	ASSSTETNTGELF
TRBV27	16	TRBJ1-3	ASSLPGTGVTSGHTIY
TRBV4-2	13	TRBJ2-1	ASSQEGGVYNEQF
TRBV29-1	10	TRBJ1-1	SVGAGVREAF
TRBV7-9	14	TRBJ2-2	ASSPFRDRGFGELF
TRBV4-2	14	TRBJ2-1	ASSLEPGQGHNEQF
TRBV2	13	TRBJ2-3	AIQAGGRDYYTQY
TRBV2	12	TRBJ1-5	ASSEDRTNQPQH
TRBV9	13	TRBJ1-2	ASSSPGQEIYGYT
TRBV6-5	12	TRBJ1-5	ASSSDRSNQPQH
TRBV28	12	TRBJ1-1	ASSFSGGGTEAF
TRBV7-2	13	TRBJ2-5	ASSPNRLAGETQY
TRBV6-1	12	TRBJ2-2	ASSHVGGTGELF
TRBV18	11	TRBJ1-2	ASSDRILYGYT
TRBV29-1	9	TRBJ2-5	SARTGETQY
TRBV28	14	TRBJ2-1	ASSPVSGGTINEQF
TRBV6-6	12	TRBJ1-5	ASSFVQGNQPQH
TRBV15	17	TRBJ2-5	ATSRGGGLAGGPRETQY
TRBV27	13	TRBJ2-7	ASSPRLAGGREQY
TRBV10-3	11	TRBJ1-2	AIQGQMDYGYT
TRBV10-3	15	TRBJ1-2	ATTRGQGALIDYGYT
TRBV27	11	TRBJ2-7	ASSLGGPREQY
TRBV14	13	TRBJ2-1	ASSQDPPARGGQF
TRBV11-3	14	TRBJ2-1	ASSSGLLSSYNEQF
TRBV4-3	14	TRBJ1-1	ASSQDGRTGVTEAF
TRBV15	10	TRBJ1-2	ATSRDLSGYT
TRBV11-2	15	TRBJ1-2	ASSSIGMQGLSYGYT
TRBV7-9	12	TRBJ2-1	ASSPSGGSNEQF
TRBV6-5	13	TRBJ2-3	ASSYEDRGTDTQY
TRBV2	12	TRBJ2-5	ASKEAGGVETQY
TRBV15	12	TRBJ2-7	ATSLTGSPYEQY
TRBV5-5	13	TRBJ1-5	ASSLVGQENQPQH
TRBV7-6	14	TRBJ2-2	ASSPYGTRIYGELF
TRBV6-1	13	TRBJ1-5	ASSVKGPSNQPQH
TRBV25-1	10	TRBJ2-3	ASMQDKDTQY
TRBV29-1	11	TRBJ2-4	SVEDPGENIQY
TRBV28	15	TRBJ2-7	ASSSPGGGWNPYEQY
TRBV18	13	TRBJ2-5	ASSPGQGSQETQY
TRBV9	14	TRBJ2-3	ASAVGAGAYTDTQY
TRBV5-1	13	TRBJ1-6	ASSEASSYNSPLH
TRBV6-4	13	TRBJ2-1	ASSDSGLGSDEQF
TRBV7-6	13	TRBJ1-4	ASSSRQGTNEKLF
TRBV27	13	TRBJ1-1	ASSLRGQGWTEAF
TRBV2	13	TRBJ2-5	ASSGSGGGRGTQY
TRBV7-2	12	TRBJ2-7	ATSGEGLSYEQY
TRBV28	14	TRBJ2-7	ASSLVSGQVTYEQY
TRBV10-3	12	TRBJ1-5	AIRDTGGLEPQH